The 7 T cell receptor beta chains listed next were all sequenced from one sample in a study of blood T cell repertoires in COVID-19. Here immunoSEQ multiplex PCR was the method, and the copy in TCRdb shows in-frame clones only, minus some. This table holds 160,000 or so clones, 80% found once. What was sequenced was PBMCs or T cells enriched from blood (not recorded which). Receptors originate from a man aged 40-50 years who had recovered from COVID-19.

This clone was picked up one time. The chain carries TRBV27 and TRBJ1-5; D might be TRBD1 (5 bases). V was pared by 5 bases and J by 1 base, with 12 bases between. The CDR3 sequence is 15 residues long. Germline V lookup: CDR1 MNHEY, CDR2 SMNVEV (reference sequence). This CDR3 reads CASSPRGGSNQPQHF. Written as DNA, the CDR3 is TGTGCCAGCAGTCCCCGGGGGGGGAGCAATCAGCCCCAGCATTTT.

The V and J genes are TRBV6-1 and TRBJ1-2, with D unclear. From germline, CDR1 is MNHNS and CDR2 SASEGT. This CDR3 has 14 amino acids. Trimming pared 2 bases from V and 5 bases from J, leaving 12 bases between. CDR3 nucleotides: TGTGCCAGCAGTGAACAGGCCCCGATATATGGCTACACCTTC. Translated: CASSEQAPIYGYTF.

This clone appeared a single time. Other DNA sequences in this sample translate to the same CDR3. The rearrangement uses TRBV18 and TRBJ2-3; D not certain. This CDR3 is 13 amino acids long. The V and J ends lost 0 bases and 5 bases respectively, with 6 bases between them. Per germline, CDR1 KGHSH and CDR2 LQKENI. CDR3 sequence: CASSPPVVDTQYF. In DNA form, the CDR3 reads TGTGCCAGCTCACCACCCGTAGTAGATACGCAGTATTTT.

The gene calls are TRBV2 and TRBJ2-5, with D perhaps matching TRBD2 (5 bases). The length of the CDR3 is 13 residues. Germline CDR1 is SNHLY and CDR2 is FYNNEI. Trimming took off 5 bases at V and 1 base at J, with 8 bases between the two ends. In DNA, the CDR3 is TGTGCCAGCAGTAGCGGCTTCCAAGAGACCCAGTACTTC. This gives the protein CASSSGFQETQYF.

The rearrangement uses TRBV6-1 and TRBJ1-2, with a weak D call TRBD1 (5 bases). CDR3 length: 15 amino acids. The V end lost 2 bases, the J end lost 2 bases, and 12 bases lay between the germline ends. CDR1 is MNHNS, CDR2 SASEGT, per germline. This CDR3 is CASSEPPGKNYGYTF. As DNA, the CDR3 is TGTGCCAGCAGTGAACCCCCAGGGAAAAACTATGGCTACACCTTC.

The J gene is TRBJ1-1, the V gene TRBV3-1 (or the pseudogene TRBV3-2); D remains ambiguous. Germline CDR1 LGHDT, CDR2 YNNKEL (reference sequence). V shed 0 bases and J shed 3 bases, with 8 bases lying between them. There are 14 residues in the CDR3. The DNA of the CDR3 is TGTGCCAGCAGCCAAGAGTCTACGGACACTGAAGCTTTCTTT. Translation: CASSQESTDTEAFF.

The chain employs TRBV3-1 (or the pseudogene TRBV3-2) and TRBJ1-3, with 7 bases identical to TRBD1. Germline loops: CDR1 LGHDT, CDR2 YNNKEL (reference sequence). The junction had 9 bases not matched to a gene; V was cut back by 4 bases and J by 3 bases. CDR3 length: 16 residues. The DNA for the CDR3 is TGTGCCAGCAGCCCTTACGACAGGGAAGGTGGAAACACCATATATTTT. Translated, it gives CASSPYDREGGNTIYF.